These 27 T cell receptor beta chains originate from one sample sequenced in a study of low-dose radiotherapy and immunotherapy resistance in tumors. Time point indicated: before trial treatment. TRAV- and TRBV-specific primers primed first-strand cDNA, covering alpha and beta chains. PCR amplification of the TCRs was performed with Phusion for 20 to 25 PCR cycles, and it relied on a constant-region primer together with a V-primer adapter. TCRdb independently ran MiXCR on the reads; one entry per CDR3 protein. The data contain 70,000 to 95,000 distinct CDR3 sequences, roughly a sixth of them singletons. Material: PBMCs, obtained before treatment. Receptors originate from a male donor with prostate cancer.

This clonotype was observed many times. V and J are TRBV6-2 or TRBV6-3 and TRBJ2-7; unclear D gene. The CDR3 runs 11 residues. V was cut by 10 bases and J by 6 bases, with 13 bases left in between. Germline CDR1 MNHEY, CDR2 SVGEGT. The CDR3 DNA follows: TGTGCCACGACGGCAGGCGGCGAGCAGTACTTC. Translating gives CATTAGGEQYF.

This clonotype occurred many times. Here the CDR3 DNA reads TGTGCCAGCAGCTTGGGTGGAAACACCATATATTTT. Translation: CASSLGGNTIYF. The rearrangement joins TRBV6-2 or TRBV6-3 to TRBJ1-3; D is undetermined. The ends were cut back, 6 bases at V and 3 bases at J, with 6 bases in the middle. The germline V gene has CDR1 MNHEY and CDR2 SVGEGT. The CDR3 is 12 amino acids.

The CDR3, as DNA: TGTGCCAGCAGCCCACGGGTGGGCAGAAACTCTGGGGCCAACGTCCTGACTTTC. Protein: CASSPRVGRNSGANVLTF. The chain carries TRBV7-9 and TRBJ2-6; D call uncertain. The CDR3 is 18 residues long. The V gene's germline CDR1 is SEHNR and CDR2 FQNEAQ (reference sequence). V shed 5 bases and J shed 0 bases, with 17 bases lying between them.

The gene calls are TRBV9 and TRBJ2-3; D may correspond to TRBD1 or TRBD2 (5 bases each). This CDR3 region has 16 residues. Trimming shortened V by 0 bases and J by 2 bases, and 13 bases separated the two germline ends. Germline loops: CDR1 SGDLS, CDR2 YYNGEE. In nucleotides, the CDR3 is TGTGCCAGCAGCGTAGAGGGAAGGGGACCCACAGATACGCAGTATTTT. It encodes CASSVEGRGPTDTQYF.

V is TRBV11-2 and J is TRBJ1-4, with D hard to call. The V and J ends lost 0 bases and 5 bases respectively, with 10 bases between them. The CDR3 extends over 15 amino acids. From germline, CDR1 is SGHAT and CDR2 FQNNGV. The CDR3 coding sequence is TGTGCCAGCAGCTTAGAGGCGACGACGAATGAAAAACTGTTTTTT. Translating gives CASSLEATTNEKLFF. The full variable domain, rest sourced from reference TRBV11-2 and TRBJ1-4, is EAGVAQSPRYKIIEKRQSVAFWCNPISGHATLYWYQQILGQGPKLLIQFQNNGVVDDSQLPKDRFSAERLKGVDSTLKIQPAKLEDSAVYLCASSLEATTNEKLFFGSGTQLSVL.

This clonotype was seen repeatedly, ten times or more. The J gene is TRBJ2-5, the V gene TRBV6-2 or TRBV6-3; 11 nucleotides line up with TRBD2. Per germline, CDR1 MNHEY and CDR2 SVGEGT. This CDR3 region has 17 residues. The trim removed 6 bases at V and 2 bases at J, leaving 11 bases unmatched. Here the CDR3 DNA reads TGTGCCAGCAGCGGACGGGGGACTAGCGGACTACAAGAGACCCAGTACTTC. It is translated as CASSGRGTSGLQETQYF.

This chain links TRBV10-1 with TRBJ2-2, with a tentative D call TRBD1 (6 bases). Between the trimmed V and J ends, which lost 6 bases and 7 bases, there was a span of 18 bases. This CDR3 is built from 15 residues. Per the germline V gene, CDR1 is WNHNN and CDR2 is SYGVQD (reference sequence). The CDR3 protein is CASREDSNTLGELFF. The CDR3 DNA is TGCGCCAGCAGGGAGGACAGCAATACTCTCGGGGAGCTGTTTTTT.

This clonotype was detected only a few times. The chain has TRBV5-1 and TRBJ2-2; 10 bases match TRBD1. CDR3 length: 15 residues. Germline V lookup: CDR1 SGHRS, CDR2 YFSETQ. Trimming at V came to 4 bases and at J to 3 bases, leaving 3 bases not matched to a gene. The CDR3 reads CASSTDRGHTGELFF. The CDR3 region has the DNA TGCGCCAGCAGCACCGACAGGGGGCACACCGGGGAGCTGTTTTTT.

This clonotype was seen many times. The V and J genes are TRBV21-1 and TRBJ1-5. TRBV21-1 constitutes a pseudogene. The CDR3 is 17 residues long. CDR3 in DNA: TGTGCCAGCAGCAAGACGGCTACACCGTATAGCAATCAGCCCCAGCATTTT. Its protein product is CASSKTATPYSNQPQHF.

This clonotype came up many times. V and J are TRBV6-5 and TRBJ2-7, with D unresolved. The CDR3 runs 15 residues. V was clipped by 1 base and J by 1 base, with 11 bases between them. Germline CDR1 and CDR2: MNHEY and SVGAGI. Here the CDR3 DNA reads TGTGCCAGCAGTTACTTTGTGGGTGGTTCCTACGAGCAGTACTTC. This encodes CASSYFVGGSYEQYF.

This clonotype was counted many times. The gene calls are TRBV3-1 and TRBJ2-5; D could derive from TRBD1 or TRBD2 (6 bases each). CDR1 and CDR2 from the germline V gene are LGHDT and YNNKEL (reference sequence). The CDR3 is made up of 13 amino acids. The V end was cut by 3 bases, the J end by 5 bases, with 10 bases between. DNA of the CDR3: TGTGCCAGCAGCCAGAGGGGGGCCGAGACCCAGTACTTC. Protein: CASSQRGAETQYF.

This clonotype was recorded at least ten times. The chain couples TRBV21-1 to TRBJ2-3; the table's D gene call, TRBD2, was not cross checked with the DNA. TRBV21-1 is a pseudogene segment. The CDR3 covers 18 residues. The CDR3 sequence is CASTHAKRASGGPDTQYF. CDR3 sequence (DNA): TGTGCCAGCACCCATGCAAAAAGGGCTAGCGGGGGACCAGATACGCAGTATTTT.

This clonotype has at least ten counts. This CDR3 is CASSPNPSGGHTDTQYF. Written as DNA, the CDR3 is TGTGCCAGCTCACCCAACCCGAGCGGGGGGCACACAGATACGCAGTATTTT. The J gene is TRBJ2-3, the V gene TRBV18, with 9 positions matching TRBD2. V dropped 3 bases and J dropped 2; count of bases not matched to a gene: 9. Looked up from germline, CDR1 is KGHSH and CDR2 is LQKENI. This CDR3 is 17 amino acids long.

This clonotype showed up many times. The CDR3 loop reads CASSEGRGRDEQYF. In nucleotides, the CDR3 is TGCGCCAGCAGTGAGGGGAGGGGCAGGGACGAGCAGTACTTC. This chain connects TRBV5-1 to TRBJ2-7; 7 bases line up with TRBD2. This CDR3 is built from 14 residues. Unmatched junction bases numbered 10, after V lost 5 bases and J lost 5 bases. The germline gives CDR1 SGHRS, CDR2 YFSETQ.

The V gene is TRBV19, the J gene TRBJ1-5; 10 bases map to TRBD1. The CDR3 extends over 18 amino acids. After removal of 10 bases from V and 7 bases from J, the junction contained 22 bases not matched to a gene. Germline V gene lookup returns CDR1 LNHDA and CDR2 SQIVND (reference sequence). CDR3 in amino acids: CATLPGQGKFSGRQPQHF. CDR3 nucleotides: TGTGCCACCTTGCCGGGACAGGGGAAATTTTCAGGCCGGCAGCCCCAGCATTTT.

The sample holds many counts of this clonotype. The chain recombines TRBV7-2 with TRBJ2-1; D might be TRBD2 (5 bases). Trimming left V 5 bases short and J 10 bases short, with 15 bases between. The CDR3 extends over 13 amino acids. Germline loops: CDR1 SGHTA, CDR2 FQGNSA. The CDR3 spells CASSPTLPSEQFF. CDR3 nucleotide sequence: TGTGCCAGCAGCCCCACTCTCCCTAGCGAGCAGTTCTTC.

This clonotype was recorded at least ten times. Here the CDR3 DNA reads TGTGCCAGCAGCCAAGCGGGGGGAGACAATCAGCCCCAGCATTTT. Translation gives CASSQAGGDNQPQHF. The chain employs TRBV4-2 and TRBJ1-5; weak D call: TRBD1 (5 bases). The CDR3 runs 15 residues. V gave up 1 base and J gave up 3 bases, with 10 bases separating them. Germline assignment: CDR1 LGHNA and CDR2 YNFKEQ.

The chain combines TRBV29-1 with TRBJ2-7; TRBD1 matches at 11 bases. Germline loops: CDR1 SQVTM, CDR2 ANQGSEA. V was clipped by 3 bases and J by 7 bases; unmatched bases: 14. The CDR3 sequence is 16 residues long. CDR3: CSVDPTPGQGAWEQYF. In DNA form, the CDR3 reads TGCAGCGTTGACCCGACGCCCGGACAGGGGGCGTGGGAGCAGTACTTC.

This clonotype has ten or more counts. The rearrangement joins TRBV20-1 to TRBJ2-5; 9 nucleotides agree with TRBD2. CDR1 is DFQATT, CDR2 SNEGSKA, per germline (reference sequence). The CDR3 loop spans 13 amino acids. V lost 4 bases to trimming and J lost 4 bases; unmatched junction nucleotides: 4. Here the CDR3 reads CSAIAGAGETQYF. CDR3 DNA sequence: TGCAGTGCTATAGCGGGGGCCGGAGAGACCCAGTACTTC.

This clonotype has at least ten counts. V is TRBV20-1 and J is TRBJ2-7; D call uncertain. With 3 bases removed from V and 8 bases from J, the gap between germline ends came to 11 bases. In germline, CDR1 is DFQATT, CDR2 SNEGSKA (reference sequence). This CDR3 has 11 residues. The CDR3 DNA is TGCAGTGCTAGTGGAAGAAGGAAGCAGTACTTC. This codes for CSASGRRKQYF.

The sample holds many counts of this clonotype. The CDR3 region has the DNA TGTGCTAGTGTTACACCTCTGGGCCACTCCTACGAGCAGTACTTC. This codes for CASVTPLGHSYEQYF. The rearrangement uses TRBV12-5 and TRBJ2-7; D not resolved. Germline assignment: CDR1 LGHNT and CDR2 FRNRAP. V lost 7 bases, J lost 0 bases, and 16 bases lay in between. This CDR3 has 15 amino acids.

This clonotype was recorded many times. The CDR3 loop is CASTLAGGRLNEQFF. DNA for the CDR3: TGTGCCAGCACCTTAGCGGGGGGTCGCCTGAATGAGCAGTTCTTC. V is TRBV27 and J is TRBJ2-1; 10 nucleotides align to TRBD2. CDR1 MNHEY and CDR2 SMNVEV come from the germline V gene (reference sequence). The J segment lost 7 bases and the V segment lost 7 bases, leaving 10 bases of the junction unmatched. This CDR3 spans 15 amino acids.

In regard to this clonotype: A far larger clone is a single base away, which makes a read error likely. The chain uses TRBV2 and TRBJ1-5; no firm D call. The CDR3 length is 13 residues. Germline assignment: CDR1 SNHLY and CDR2 FYNNEI. CDR3 amino acids: CVSSLDSNQPQHF. The CDR3 nucleotides read TGTGTCAGCAGCTTGGATAGCAATCAGCCCCAGCATTTT.

Comments on this clonotype: This sequence is one base from a far larger clone and is likely a read error. This rearrangement joins TRBV6-2 or TRBV6-3 to TRBJ2-3; D is possibly TRBD2 (6 bases). The CDR3 extends over 15 amino acids. Per germline, CDR1 MNHEY and CDR2 SVGEGT. Here the CDR3 reads CTSSYGGYVTDTQYF. DNA for the CDR3: TGTACCAGCAGTTATGGGGGGTATGTCACAGATACGCAGTATTTT.

The chain recombines TRBV4-2 with TRBJ2-3, with D perhaps matching TRBD2 (5 bases). The V end lost 0 bases, the J end lost 11 bases, and 9 bases lay between the germline ends. In germline, CDR1 is LGHNA, CDR2 YNFKEQ. The CDR3 consists of 12 residues. CDR3 nucleotides: TGTGCCAGCAGCCAAGATATCCGGGAGCAGTATTTT. Protein product: CASSQDIREQYF.

The V and J genes are TRBV5-1 and TRBJ2-7, with 9 bases fitting TRBD1. CDR1 is SGHRS and CDR2 is YFSETQ in the germline V gene. J gave up 2 bases and V 2 bases, and 8 bases lay outside the gene matches. The CDR3 loop spans 16 amino acids. CDR3 sequence: CASSFFSDRGAYEQYF. CDR3 bases: TGCGCCAGCAGCTTCTTTTCGGACAGGGGAGCCTACGAGCAGTACTTC.

The chain is built from TRBV19 and TRBJ1-6; 9 positions match TRBD1. CDR3 length equals 15 residues. The V and J ends lost 7 bases and 3 bases, in that order; junction bases with no gene match: 4. Germline V gene data show CDR1 as LNHDA and CDR2 as SQIVND (reference sequence). CDR3 sequence (DNA): TGTGCCAGTACCGGGACAGGGCTCTATAATTCACCCCTCCACTTT. The encoded protein is CASTGTGLYNSPLHF.